The rows below give T cell receptor beta chains drawn from one sample of a study of cytomegalovirus exposure and HLA in healthy donors. Clones were sequenced by immunoSEQ multiplex PCR, and TCRdb holds only the in-frame ones, with some missing. The sample gives some 170,000 clones, approximately 80% of which show up once; 9.5% to 12% is in the top ten. Sequenced input: PBMCs. The receptors shown here come from a man between 50 and 59 years old in good health and CMV-seropositive. Both conserved end residues are part of each CDR3. Each record gives: V gene, D gene, J gene, clone size, CDR3 protein, CDR3 DNA. The D gene is left open where the match is weak. Clone size is stated in some rows and not others, as once, few, many or a class when expanded.

>TRBV11-2|TRBD1|TRBJ1-2|many
CASSSGQFYGYTF
TGTGCCAGCAGCTCGGGACAGTTCTATGGCTACACCTTC
>TRBV28|TRBD1|TRBJ1-2|NA
CASSPQGYGYTF
TGTGCCAGCAGTCCACAGGGGTATGGCTACACCTTC
>TRBV14|NA|TRBJ2-3|NA
CASSQGTASTDTQYF
TGTGCCAGCAGCCAAGGAACAGCTAGCACAGATACGCAGTATTTT
>TRBV7-9|NA|TRBJ2-7|NA
CASSPPGLGYEQYF
TGTGCCAGCAGCCCCCCGGGGTTGGGCTACGAGCAGTACTTC
>TRBV7-2|TRBD2|TRBJ2-5|NA
CASSGLAGRFGSQETQYF
TGTGCCAGCAGCGGACTAGCGGGGAGGTTCGGTAGCCAAGAGACCCAGTACTTC
>TRBV18|TRBD1|TRBJ2-7|NA
CASSPPGQPYEQYF
TGTGCCAGCTCACCTCCGGGACAGCCCTACGAGCAGTACTTC
>TRBV7-9|TRBD1|TRBJ2-5|once
CASRPGAGGMETQYF
TGTGCCAGCAGACCAGGGGCAGGGGGCATGGAGACCCAGTACTTC
>TRBV7-2|TRBD2|TRBJ2-7|few
CASSLNGGAIEQYF
TGTGCCAGCAGCTTAAACGGGGGGGCTATCGAGCAGTACTTC
>TRBV29-1|TRBD1|TRBJ1-4|NA
CSVGGQSLNEKLFF
TGCAGCGTTGGGGGACAGAGTCTTAATGAAAAACTGTTTTTT
>TRBV4-2|NA|TRBJ2-5|NA
CASSHLPGEETQYF
TGTGCCAGCAGCCACCTTCCCGGGGAAGAGACCCAGTACTTC
>TRBV9|NA|TRBJ1-2|NA
CASSVGGSYGYTF
TGTGCCAGCAGCGTCGGGGGTTCCTATGGCTACACCTTC
>TRBV5-4|TRBD1|TRBJ1-4|NA
CASSFDRVSEKLFF
TGTGCCAGCAGCTTCGACAGGGTATCTGAAAAACTGTTTTTT
>TRBV13|TRBD2|TRBJ2-1|few
CASSLGRWGLAEPYNEQFF
TGTGCCAGCAGCTTAGGCCGTTGGGGACTAGCGGAACCCTACAATGAGCAGTTCTTC
>TRBV5-4|TRBD1|TRBJ1-3|NA
CASSSQRLQGADSGNTIYF
TGTGCCAGCAGCTCCCAAAGATTACAGGGGGCTGACTCTGGAAACACCATATATTTT
>TRBV6-5|TRBD1|TRBJ1-2|NA
CASRSDRGYGYTF
TGTGCCAGCAGGAGTGACAGGGGATATGGCTACACCTTC
>TRBV28|TRBD2|TRBJ2-5|NA
CASSPGGLAGVETQYF
TGTGCCAGCAGTCCCGGGGGGCTAGCGGGAGTGGAGACCCAGTACTTC
>TRBV29-1|NA|TRBJ1-1|NA
CSVVRDMNTEAFF
TGCAGCGTTGTCAGGGATATGAACACTGAAGCTTTCTTT
>TRBV29-1|NA|TRBJ2-5|NA
CSVGQGGETRYF
TGCAGCGTGGGGCAGGGAGGAGAGACCCGGTACTTC
>TRBV7-6|TRBD1|TRBJ2-7|NA
CASSPDRDRVYEQYF
TGTGCCAGCAGCCCCGACCGGGACAGGGTCTACGAGCAGTACTTC
>TRBV28|TRBD2|TRBJ2-7|once
CASITSGRPYEQYF
TGTGCCAGCATCACTAGCGGGAGACCCTACGAGCAGTACTTC
>TRBV5-5|NA|TRBJ1-5|NA
CASSLDRDQPQHF
TGTGCCAGCAGCTTGGACCGGGATCAGCCCCAGCATTTT
>TRBV7-2|NA|TRBJ2-7|once
CASSIARLDEQYF
TGTGCCAGCAGCATCGCGAGGTTGGACGAGCAGTACTTC
>TRBV5-4|NA|TRBJ1-1|NA
CASSSGQLVGNTEAFF
TGTGCCAGCAGCTCCGGACAGTTGGTTGGGAACACTGAAGCTTTCTTT
>TRBV10-3|TRBD2|TRBJ2-1|NA
CASTPLAGGPGNEQFF
TGCGCTAGTACCCCGCTAGCGGGGGGGCCGGGCAATGAGCAGTTCTTC
>TRBV7-9|NA|TRBJ2-7|NA
CASSLAGVRYEQYF
TGTGCCAGCAGCTTAGCAGGGGTACGATACGAGCAGTACTTC
>TRBV9|NA|TRBJ2-2|few
CASKGEPTVSGELFF
TGTGCCAGCAAAGGGGAACCCACCGTATCCGGGGAGCTGTTTTTT
>TRBV19|TRBD2|TRBJ2-1|NA
CASSSGRKVWDEQFF
TGTGCCAGTAGTAGCGGGAGAAAAGTCTGGGATGAGCAGTTCTTC
>TRBV5-1|TRBD1|TRBJ1-1|NA
CASSLQGEATEAFF
TGCGCCAGCAGCTTACAGGGGGAGGCCACTGAAGCTTTCTTT
>TRBV11-3|NA|TRBJ2-2|NA
CASSLGYGQGDTGELFF
TGTGCCAGCAGCTTAGGCTATGGGCAGGGTGACACCGGGGAGCTGTTTTTT
>TRBV19|TRBD1|TRBJ2-2|NA
CASRTGASGTGELFF
TGTGCCAGTAGGACAGGGGCCTCAGGCACCGGGGAGCTGTTTTTT
>TRBV5-5|TRBD1|TRBJ1-1|NA
CASSRDRAGTEAFF
TGTGCCAGCAGCCGGGACAGGGCTGGCACTGAAGCTTTCTTT
>TRBV4-3|NA|TRBJ1-4|NA
CASSQGVGRQNEKLFF
TGCGCCAGCAGCCAAGGAGTGGGCAGGCAAAATGAAAAACTGTTTTTT
>TRBV9|TRBD2|TRBJ2-3|NA
CASSVFSGEGADTQYF
TGTGCCAGCAGCGTGTTTAGCGGGGAAGGGGCAGATACGCAGTATTTT
>TRBV7-8|TRBD2|TRBJ2-1|NA
CASSSPSGLAAEQFF
TGTGCCAGCAGCTCCCCATCCGGACTAGCGGCTGAGCAGTTCTTC
>TRBV9|TRBD2|TRBJ2-1|NA
CASSVAWTGGMNEQFF
TGTGCCAGCAGCGTAGCGTGGACGGGAGGTATGAATGAGCAGTTCTTC
>TRBV29-1|NA|TRBJ2-7|NA
CSVQGPSNYEQYF
TGCAGCGTACAGGGTCCCTCCAACTACGAGCAGTACTTC
>TRBV10-3|TRBD1|TRBJ1-2|NA
CANSPDRGYGYTF
TGTGCCAACTCCCCCGACAGGGGATATGGCTACACCTTC